This T cell receptor (beta chain) was identified in a study of early T cells in non-severe SARS-CoV-2 infection. This CDR3 comprises 14 residues. CDR1 and CDR2 (germline): SGHAT, FQDESV (reference sequence). V was pared by 5 bases and J by 5 bases, with 9 bases of the junction left unmatched. TCRdb called the 5' RACE reads again in MiXCR, with one record for every CDR3 protein. The sample carries roughly 90,000 distinct CDR3 sequences, around an eighth recorded once. The receptor comes from an adult who was a healthcare worker with PCR-confirmed SARS-CoV-2 infection or an uninfected control (not recorded which). Sequenced sample: whole blood. The chain combines TRBV11-1 with TRBJ2-7, with 7 bases identical to TRBD2. CDR3 region: CASSLERDDDEQYF. Written as DNA, the CDR3 is TGTGCCAGCAGCCTAGAGCGGGATGACGACGAGCAGTACTTC.